This TCR beta chain was identified in a study of cytomegalovirus exposure and HLA in healthy donors. Study-level information: An early data release held some 85 million unique TCRs from HLA-typed donors.

The study, taken as a whole, reports: Donors belonging to an Asian-associated ancestry cluster reportedly showed fewer N-insertions in productive TCRs than the approximately 680-donor mean, according to what a later analysis found.

The PCR had 60 Vbeta and 13 Jbeta primers. Method: immunoSEQ multiplex PCR; TCRdb's copy keeps in-frame clones and lacks some. The profile shows 150,000 to 160,000 clones, 70% to 80% of them singletons. The CDR3 runs to 16 residues. The V gene lost 0 bases and the J gene lost 4 bases, with 13 bases spanning the gap. Germline CDR1 is SGHNT and CDR2 is YYREEE (reference sequence). A note on this clone: Its antigen is undetermined.

All donors participated as healthy donors of bone marrow. This chain joins TRBV5-4 and TRBJ1-4; D is possibly TRBD1 (6 bases). This TCR came from a man younger than 45 in good health and CMV-seropositive. Sequencing was done on a sample of PBMCs. CDR3 sequence reads: CASSLAGTQINEKLFF. The CDR3, as DNA: TGTGCCAGCAGCTTGGCCGGGACACAGATTAATGAAAAACTGTTTTTT. The variable domain in full, with the rest retrieved from reference TRBV5-4 and TRBJ1-4, is ETGVTQSPTHLIKTRGQQVTLRCSSQSGHNTVSWYQQALGQGPQFIFQYYREEENGRGNFPPRFSGLQFPNYSSELNVNALELDDSALYLCASSLAGTQINEKLFFGSGTQLSVL.